This T cell receptor beta chain emerged from a study of T cells expressing NK-cell markers. The germline CDR1 and CDR2 sequences are SGHRS and YFSETQ. This CDR3 region has 13 residues. Findings of the study overall: HCMV specificity of expanded NKG2C+ T cell clones remained unclear. Once again these clonotypes came out on top in the CD3+CD56-NKG2C+ fraction of a few donors.

For TCR beta, cDNA was produced by 5'RACE template switching with UMIs. TCRdb reprocessed the 5' RACE reads, keeping one entry per CDR3 protein, no DNA. The ten top clones account for around 10%, within a sample of 300,000 to 500,000 distinct CDR3 sequences. Concerning this clonotype itself: Its antigen is undetermined.

Source material: blood T cells: a sorted CD56 or NKG2C T cell subset, CD4+ or CD8+ T cells, or bulk PBMC T cells (not recorded which). This clonotype was obtained from a woman between 50 and 59 years old in good health. The chain employs TRBV5-1 and TRBJ1-1. The CDR3 spells CASSPFVDTEAFF.